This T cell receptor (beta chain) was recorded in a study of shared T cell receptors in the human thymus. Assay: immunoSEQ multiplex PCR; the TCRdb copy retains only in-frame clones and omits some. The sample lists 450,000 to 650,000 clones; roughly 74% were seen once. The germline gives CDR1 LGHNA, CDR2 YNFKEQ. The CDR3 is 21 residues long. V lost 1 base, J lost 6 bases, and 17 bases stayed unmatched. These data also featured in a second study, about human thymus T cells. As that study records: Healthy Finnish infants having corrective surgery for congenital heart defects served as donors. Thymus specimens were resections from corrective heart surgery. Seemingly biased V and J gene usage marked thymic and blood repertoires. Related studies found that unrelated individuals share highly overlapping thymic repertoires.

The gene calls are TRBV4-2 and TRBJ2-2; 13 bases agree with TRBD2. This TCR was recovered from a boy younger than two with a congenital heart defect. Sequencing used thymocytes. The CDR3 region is CASSQGQGLAGPLEWAGELFF. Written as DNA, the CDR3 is TGTGCCAGCAGCCAAGGCCAGGGACTAGCGGGACCCCTTGAATGGGCCGGGGAGCTGTTTTTT.